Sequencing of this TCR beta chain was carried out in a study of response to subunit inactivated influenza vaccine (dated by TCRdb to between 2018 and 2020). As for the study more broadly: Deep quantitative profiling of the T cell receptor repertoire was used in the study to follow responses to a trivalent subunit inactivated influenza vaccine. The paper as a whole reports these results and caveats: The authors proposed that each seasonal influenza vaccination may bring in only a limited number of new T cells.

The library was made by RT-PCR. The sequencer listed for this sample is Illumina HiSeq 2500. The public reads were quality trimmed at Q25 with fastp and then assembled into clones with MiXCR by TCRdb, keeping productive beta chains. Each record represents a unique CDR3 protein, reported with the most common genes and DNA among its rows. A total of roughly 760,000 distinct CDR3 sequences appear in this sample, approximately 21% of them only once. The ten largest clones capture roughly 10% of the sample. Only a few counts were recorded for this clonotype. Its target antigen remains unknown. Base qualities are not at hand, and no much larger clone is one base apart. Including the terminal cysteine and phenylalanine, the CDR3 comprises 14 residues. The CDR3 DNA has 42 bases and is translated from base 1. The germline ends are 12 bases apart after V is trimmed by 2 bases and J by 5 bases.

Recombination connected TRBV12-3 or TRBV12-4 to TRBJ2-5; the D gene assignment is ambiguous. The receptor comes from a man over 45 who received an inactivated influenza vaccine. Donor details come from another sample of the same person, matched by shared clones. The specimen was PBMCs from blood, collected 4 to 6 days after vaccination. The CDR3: CASSLRVDGETQYF. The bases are TGTGCCAGCAGTTTACGGGTTGACGGGGAGACCCAGTACTTC.